This is a list of T cell receptor beta chains from one sample in a study of blood T cell repertoires in COVID-19. Libraries were prepared by immunoSEQ multiplex PCR; TCRdb keeps only in-frame clonotypes and omits some of them. The sample records about 150,000 clones, roughly 85% being singletons. Sequenced material: peripheral blood. These TCRs come from a woman aged 55-70 years with COVID-19, enrolled during active disease. CDR3s include the opening cysteine and the closing phenylalanine or tryptophan. A D gene is named only where the DNA matches it firmly. The listing skips clone size in some rows; elsewhere it reads once, few, many or a size class.

abundance: .
d_gene: TRBD1
j_gene: TRBJ1-2
v_gene: TRBV29-1
CDR3aa: CSDRQGDGYTF
CDR3nt: TGCAGCGACAGACAGGGGGATGGCTACACCTTC

abundance: .
d_gene: .
j_gene: TRBJ1-2
v_gene: TRBV3-1/TRBV3-2
CDR3aa: CASSQDLGAYGYTF
CDR3nt: TGTGCCAGCAGCCAAGATTTGGGGGCCTATGGCTACACCTTC

abundance: .
d_gene: TRBD1
j_gene: TRBJ1-2
v_gene: TRBV7-8
CDR3aa: CASSLGDRAREGYTF
CDR3nt: TGTGCCAGCAGCTTAGGGGACAGGGCAAGAGAAGGCTACACCTTC

abundance: .
d_gene: .
j_gene: TRBJ2-2
v_gene: TRBV7-9
CDR3aa: CASSQRRRTTGELFF
CDR3nt: TGTGCCAGCAGCCAGAGAAGGAGGACCACCGGGGAGCTGTTTTTT

abundance: .
d_gene: TRBD1
j_gene: TRBJ1-1
v_gene: TRBV30
CDR3aa: CAWSRRQGRTEAFF
CDR3nt: TGTGCCTGGAGCAGGAGACAGGGGCGCACTGAAGCTTTCTTT

abundance: .
d_gene: TRBD1
j_gene: TRBJ1-4
v_gene: TRBV4-3
CDR3aa: CASSLRDSYEKLFF
CDR3nt: TGCGCCAGCAGCCTCCGGGACAGTTATGAAAAACTGTTTTTT

abundance: .
d_gene: .
j_gene: TRBJ1-1
v_gene: TRBV7-9
CDR3aa: CASSYIGEGNTEAFF
CDR3nt: TGTGCCAGCAGCTACATAGGGGAAGGGAACACTGAAGCTTTCTTT

abundance: .
d_gene: .
j_gene: TRBJ1-2
v_gene: TRBV5-1
CDR3aa: CASSRTFNYGYTF
CDR3nt: TGCGCCAGCAGCAGGACATTTAACTATGGCTACACCTTC

abundance: .
d_gene: .
j_gene: TRBJ2-1
v_gene: TRBV24-1
CDR3aa: CATSDLNGNEQFF
CDR3nt: TGTGCCACCAGTGATTTGAACGGGAATGAGCAGTTCTTC

abundance: .
d_gene: TRBD1
j_gene: TRBJ1-3
v_gene: TRBV5-1
CDR3aa: CASSFTGAGNTIYF
CDR3nt: TGCGCCAGCAGCTTCACAGGGGCTGGAAACACCATATATTTT

abundance: .
d_gene: .
j_gene: TRBJ2-3
v_gene: TRBV27
CDR3aa: CAIWSGSTDTQYF
CDR3nt: TGTGCCATCTGGTCGGGAAGCACAGATACGCAGTATTTT

abundance: few
d_gene: .
j_gene: TRBJ2-1
v_gene: TRBV5-4
CDR3aa: CASSLSDGGEQFF
CDR3nt: TGTGCCAGCAGCTTGTCAGACGGCGGTGAGCAGTTCTTC

abundance: .
d_gene: TRBD1
j_gene: TRBJ1-1
v_gene: TRBV2
CDR3aa: CASSLDREGTEAFF
CDR3nt: TGTGCCAGCAGTCTGGACAGGGAAGGCACTGAAGCTTTCTTT

abundance: .
d_gene: TRBD1
j_gene: TRBJ1-4
v_gene: TRBV24-1
CDR3aa: CATSDRGQGNEKLFF
CDR3nt: TGTGCCACCAGTGATCGTGGACAGGGGAATGAAAAACTGTTTTTT

abundance: .
d_gene: .
j_gene: TRBJ1-6
v_gene: TRBV23-1
CDR3aa: CAPARTARGNSPLHF
CDR3nt: TGCGCCCCAGCGAGGACGGCCCGGGGGAATTCACCCCTCCACTTT

abundance: .
d_gene: .
j_gene: TRBJ1-1
v_gene: TRBV18
CDR3aa: CASSPGGETEAFF
CDR3nt: TGTGCCAGCTCACCAGGCGGGGAAACTGAAGCTTTCTTT

abundance: .
d_gene: TRBD2
j_gene: TRBJ2-3
v_gene: TRBV4-3
CDR3aa: CASSQEAGVTDTQYF
CDR3nt: TGCGCCAGCAGCCAAGAGGCGGGGGTCACAGATACGCAGTATTTT

abundance: once
d_gene: .
j_gene: TRBJ1-1
v_gene: TRBV5-6
CDR3aa: CASSPTSSTEAFF
CDR3nt: TGTGCCAGCAGCCCAACCTCGAGCACTGAAGCTTTCTTT

abundance: .
d_gene: .
j_gene: TRBJ2-2
v_gene: TRBV5-1
CDR3aa: CASSVGVTGELFF
CDR3nt: TGCGCCAGCAGTGTCGGGGTAACCGGGGAGCTGTTTTTT

abundance: .
d_gene: TRBD1
j_gene: TRBJ2-7
v_gene: TRBV19
CDR3aa: CASRQTGGSTNEQYF
CDR3nt: TGTGCCAGTAGACAAACAGGGGGATCCACTAACGAGCAGTACTTC

abundance: .
d_gene: .
j_gene: TRBJ1-5
v_gene: TRBV28
CDR3aa: CASSTPPGQMYNQPQHF
CDR3nt: TGTGCCAGCAGTACACCCCCCGGACAGATGTACAATCAGCCCCAGCATTTT

abundance: .
d_gene: TRBD2
j_gene: TRBJ2-1
v_gene: TRBV5-1
CDR3aa: CASNPERGGNEQFF
CDR3nt: TGCGCCAGCAATCCCGAGCGGGGGGGAAATGAGCAGTTCTTC

abundance: .
d_gene: .
j_gene: TRBJ1-1
v_gene: TRBV4-3
CDR3aa: CASSQDRNGGPEAFF
CDR3nt: TGCGCCAGCAGCCAAGATCGAAACGGGGGGCCTGAAGCTTTCTTT